The T cell receptor (beta chain) described here comes from a study of shared clonotypes between healthy human individuals (dated by TCRdb to 2018 to 2020). Describing the broader study: The cohort included a few men and a couple of women between 18 and 49 years of age. To estimate repertoire size and how much clonotypes are shared between individuals, the study performed deep sequencing of blood TCR repertoires from five healthy adults. Between about 0.85 and 9.5 billion PBMCs per donor were obtained by leukapheresis. To increase sequencing depth and limit assay-specific biases, TCR repertoire library preparation and sequencing were carried out by different laboratories using diverse techniques. For each donor, CD4 naive and CD4 memory were each run on three plates, CD8 naive on two plates, and CD8 memory on one plate.

The donors were healthy, HIV-negative adults who had no recently reported acute infections or vaccinations. Every donor was a Caucasian adult living in Nashville, Tennessee, USA. Magnetic negative selection was used to enrich CD4+ T cells, after which naive cells were positively selected on CD45RA and the negative fraction became the memory subset. Blood was collected by leukapheresis, and PBMCs were isolated by Ficoll-Histopaque density gradient centrifugation and then cryopreserved in liquid nitrogen vapor phase. Analytical flow cytometry was used to check the purity and quantity of every magnetically sorted T cell population. Genomic DNA was isolated from every sorted fraction and measured by UV absorbance on a Nanodrop 2000c. Using the deep immunoSEQ assay, TCR CDR3 regions were amplified from genomic DNA by multiplex PCR. Extracted genomic DNA from each cell subset was spread evenly across all wells of several immunoSEQ 96-well plates, with each plate serving as a replicate. For sorted subsets, each replicate PCR was loaded with roughly 0.2 ug genomic DNA, equivalent to about 33,000 T cell genomes. The purified libraries were quantified using a Qubit 3.0 fluorometer, sized with a Bioanalyzer 2100, and then quantified again using the KAPA Library Quantification kit. Every immunoSEQ 96-well plate was sequenced on a dedicated single-read 150-cycle Illumina NextSeq 550 flow cell. Concerning the study's data processing: Because only junctional sequences without quality scores were contained in the immunoSEQ output, filtering matching that applied to full-length reads could not be performed. Sequences were annotated with PyIR, a Python wrapper for IgBLAST v1.9, and V/J genes and CDR3 were assigned using IMGT germline references. Any read was removed if the V/J assignment was weak (E-value above 1e-6), the CDR3 was missing, or the read contained stop codons, out-of-frame junctions, or ambiguous translated residues. V3J clonotypes were defined as sequences sharing the same inferred V gene, J gene, and CDR3 amino acid sequence. Percentage overlap between repertoires was calculated by dividing the number of shared unique clonotypes by the size of the smaller repertoire. RTK rarefaction, the Chao1 estimator, and Recon v2.1 estimates of unobserved clonotypes were used to assess repertoire richness. Generation probabilities were computed with OLGA for all TCRbeta clonotypes obtained by the gDNA method from several donors. TCRdb provides this immuneACCESS table in a form limited to in-frame rearrangements. Some clones are lacking; in checked studies, under half of them reflect an unresolved V gene, and why the rest are absent is not known. V and J calls and clone size are given by that table; D and trimming were obtained from the DNA. The sample profile shows about 1 million clones; approximately 68% of them were found once. About 1.5% of the sample belongs to the ten largest clones.

For CDR1 and CDR2, the germline V gene lists SGHDT and YYEEEE. V and J are trimmed by 4 bases and 5 bases, and the gene matches miss 5 bases of the junction. Its CDR3 holds 14 amino acids, cysteine through phenylalanine. Here the CDR3 DNA is all that survives: 42 bases in frame from base 1. Comments on this clone: Its antigen is unknown. No much larger clone exists at a distance of one base, and base qualities are not known.

What the work shows at the level of the full study, not this receptor alone: Rarefaction of sorted-subset datasets indicated incomplete sequencing despite the large sequencing depth. Based on pairwise subsampling, the degree of clonotype sharing among donors was expected to be affected by sequencing depth. Because the study included only a small number of donors, the genetic and exposure-history diversity represented was limited. Naive subsets generally had larger estimated clonotype richness than memory subsets did. About 4.5% of naive CD4, 3.5% of naive CD8, approximately 2.2% of memory CD4, and approximately 0.39% of memory CD8 clonotypes were shared across a few donors. Only blood was sampled, and tissue TCR repertoires likely differ from those in blood. Higher generation probabilities were observed for clonotypes shared by all four sorted-subset donors than for non-shared clonotypes.

This receptor was obtained from a man younger than 35 in good health. Sample: memory CD4+ T cells sorted from blood. The cell subset or site label of this sample denotes: CD45RA-negative fraction. Rearrangement joined TRBV5-6 to TRBJ2-3; TRBD2 aligns with 9 central bases. The DNA sequence is given as TGTGCCAGCAGCCCGACTAGCGGCGGAGATACGCAGTATTTT. This translates into CASSPTSGGDTQYF.